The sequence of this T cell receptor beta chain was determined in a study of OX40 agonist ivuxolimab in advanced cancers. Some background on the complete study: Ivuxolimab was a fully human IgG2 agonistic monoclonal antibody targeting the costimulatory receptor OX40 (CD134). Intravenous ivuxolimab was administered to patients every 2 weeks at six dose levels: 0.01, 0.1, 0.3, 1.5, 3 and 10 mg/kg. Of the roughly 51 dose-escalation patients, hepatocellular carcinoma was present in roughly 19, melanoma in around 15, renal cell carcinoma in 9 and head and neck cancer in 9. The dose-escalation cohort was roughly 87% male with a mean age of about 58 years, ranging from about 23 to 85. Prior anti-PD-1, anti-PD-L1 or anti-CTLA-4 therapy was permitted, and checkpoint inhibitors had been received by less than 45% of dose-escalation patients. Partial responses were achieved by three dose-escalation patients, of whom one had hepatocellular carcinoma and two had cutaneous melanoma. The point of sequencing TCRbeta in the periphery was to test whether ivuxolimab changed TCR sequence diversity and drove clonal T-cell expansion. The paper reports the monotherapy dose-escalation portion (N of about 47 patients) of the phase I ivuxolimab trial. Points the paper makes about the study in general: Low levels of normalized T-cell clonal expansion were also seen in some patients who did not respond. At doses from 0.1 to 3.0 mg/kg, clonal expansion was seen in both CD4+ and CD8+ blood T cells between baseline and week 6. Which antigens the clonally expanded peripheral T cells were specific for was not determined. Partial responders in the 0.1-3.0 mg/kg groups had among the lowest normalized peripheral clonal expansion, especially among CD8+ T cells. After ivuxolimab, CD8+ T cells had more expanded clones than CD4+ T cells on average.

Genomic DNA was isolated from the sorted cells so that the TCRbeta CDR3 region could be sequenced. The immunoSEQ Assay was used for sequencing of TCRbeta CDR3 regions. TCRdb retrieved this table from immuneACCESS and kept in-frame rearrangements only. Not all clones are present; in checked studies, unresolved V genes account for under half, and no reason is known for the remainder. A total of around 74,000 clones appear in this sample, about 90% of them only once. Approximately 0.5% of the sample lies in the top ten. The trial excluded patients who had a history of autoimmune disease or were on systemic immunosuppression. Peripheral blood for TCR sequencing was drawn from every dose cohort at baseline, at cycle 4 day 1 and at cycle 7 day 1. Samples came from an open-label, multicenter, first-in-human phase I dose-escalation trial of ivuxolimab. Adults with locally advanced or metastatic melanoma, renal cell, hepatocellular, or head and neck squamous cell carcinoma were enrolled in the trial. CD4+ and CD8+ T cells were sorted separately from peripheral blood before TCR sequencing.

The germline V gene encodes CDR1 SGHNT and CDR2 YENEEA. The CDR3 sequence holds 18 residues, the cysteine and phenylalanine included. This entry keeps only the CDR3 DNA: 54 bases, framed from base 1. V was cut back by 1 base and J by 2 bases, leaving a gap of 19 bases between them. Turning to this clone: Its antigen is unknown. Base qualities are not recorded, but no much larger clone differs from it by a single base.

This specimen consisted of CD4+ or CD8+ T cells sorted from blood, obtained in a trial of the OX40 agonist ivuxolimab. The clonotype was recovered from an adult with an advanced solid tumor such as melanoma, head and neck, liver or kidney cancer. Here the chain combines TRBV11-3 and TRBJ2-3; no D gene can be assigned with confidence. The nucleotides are TGTGCCAGCAGCTTAGGGGTCTCGGTGCGCGAGCCCACAGATACGCAGTATTTT. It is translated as CASSLGVSVREPTDTQYF.